This T cell receptor beta chain is from a study of blood T cells in healthy people across ages. This CDR3 is 12 amino acids long. V was trimmed by 3 bases and J by 6 bases, leaving 9 bases between them. Germline V lookup: CDR1 MNHEY, CDR2 SMNVEV (reference sequence). Alongside a J-beta primer mix, a sample-barcoded 5' primer served in a second PCR lasting about 7 to 11 cycles. Template switching added a 12-random-nucleotide identifier to every cDNA molecule. TCRdb re-analysed the 5' RACE reads in MiXCR, keeping a single row per CDR3 protein. The sample holds 600,000 to 850,000 distinct CDR3 sequences, approximately 25% seen once. All donors came from Russia, were Caucasian and healthy, and spanned ages about 6 to 90. These data were also filed under a second study, of T cells of mothers and their children. That paper notes: Donation came from three healthy Caucasian mothers together with their six children.

The sequence derives from a boy aged 5-17 years in good health. The rearrangement joins TRBV27 to TRBJ2-7, with D unresolved. Sequenced input: blood. CDR3 sequence (DNA): TGTGCCAGCAGTTTCCTTTTCGGCGAGCAGTACTTC. Its translation is CASSFLFGEQYF.